A single sample is the source of the 8 T cell receptor beta chains below, sequenced in a study of blood T cell repertoires in COVID-19. Profiled with immunoSEQ multiplex PCR; TCRdb holds only in-frame clones, not every one. The sample holds under 150,000 clones; roughly 76% are singletons and the top ten take approximately 9%. Specimen: peripheral blood. These receptors all stem from a woman aged 50 to 60 with active or convalescent COVID-19.

The chain carries TRBV5-4 and TRBJ1-1; D is perhaps TRBD1 (5 bases). Trimming stripped 0 bases from V and 1 base from J, with 7 bases between. The germline CDR1 and CDR2 sequences are SGHNT and YYREEE (reference sequence). This CDR3 comprises 14 residues. CDR3 region: CASSLGTRNTEAFF. CDR3 in DNA: TGTGCCAGCAGCTTGGGGACAAGGAACACTGAAGCTTTCTTT.

As concerns this clone: The sample carries other DNA sequences with the same CDR3. V is TRBV7-2 and J is TRBJ2-5, with D unresolved. Trimming cost V 2 bases and J 1 base, with 5 bases left between them. CDR1 is SGHTA and CDR2 is FQGNSA in the germline V gene. The CDR3 consists of 13 residues. The CDR3 sequence: CASSLTPQETQYF. CDR3 bases: TGTGCCAGCAGCTTAACACCCCAAGAGACCCAGTACTTC.

V is TRBV7-8 and J is TRBJ1-4; D ambiguous. CDR1 and CDR2 (germline): SGHVS, FQNEAQ. This CDR3 spans 14 amino acids. V shed 0 bases and J shed 5 bases, with 7 bases lying between them. CDR3 sequence reads: CASSLAAGNEKLFF. Here the CDR3 DNA reads TGTGCCAGCAGCTTAGCGGCCGGGAATGAAAAACTGTTTTTT.

This chain uses TRBV7-2 with TRBJ1-1; 7 bases are shared with TRBD1. Germline V gene data show CDR1 as SGHTA and CDR2 as FQGNSA. After removal of 5 bases from V and 4 bases from J, the junction contained 7 bases not matched to a gene. The CDR3 spans 14 residues. CDR3 region: CASSGYRGGTEAFF. CDR3 nucleotide sequence: TGTGCCAGCAGCGGATACAGGGGAGGCACTGAAGCTTTCTTT.

This chain connects TRBV6-5 to TRBJ1-1, with 10 bases matching TRBD1. There are 14 residues in the CDR3. V was clipped by 11 bases and J by 6 bases; unmatched bases: 12. CDR1 is MNHEY and CDR2 is SVGAGI in the germline V gene. The CDR3 DNA sequence: TGTGCCTGTAACTCCCGGACAGGGGGTTCTGAAGCTTTCTTT. Residues: CACNSRTGGSEAFF.

The chain has TRBV11-3 and TRBJ2-5; 10 bases are a match to TRBD1. The CDR3 contains 16 residues. Trimming cost V 1 base and J 4 bases; bases outside gene matches: 6. Germline V gives CDR1 SGHNT, CDR2 YENEEA. The CDR3 DNA reads TGTGCCAGCAGCTTAGCCGGGACAGGGGATCGAGAGACCCAGTACTTC. Translated, it gives CASSLAGTGDRETQYF. Drawing the rest from reference TRBV11-3 and TRBJ2-5, the complete variable domain is EAGVVQSPRYKIIEKKQPVAFWCNPISGHNTLYWYLQNLGQGPELLIRYENEEAVDDSQLPKDRFSAERLKGVDSTLKIQPAELGDSAVYLCASSLAGTGDRETQYFGPGTRLLVL.

This clone has just one count. This rearrangement joins TRBV18 to TRBJ1-6, with TRBD1 identical over 7 bases. The CDR3 is 17 amino acids. CDR1 is KGHSH and CDR2 is LQKENI in the germline V gene. The trim removed 5 bases at V and 3 bases at J, leaving 10 bases unmatched. The CDR3 nucleotides read TGTGCCAGCTCAGGCGGGTACAGGGGCCGCTATAATTCACCCCTCCACTTT. This encodes CASSGGYRGRYNSPLHF.

This chain uses TRBV19 with TRBJ2-7, with TRBD1 as a possible D gene (6 bases). Trimming removed 3 bases from V and 0 bases from J, with 12 bases in between. The CDR3 runs 15 residues. Germline loops: CDR1 LNHDA, CDR2 SQIVND (reference sequence). The CDR3 region has the DNA TGTGCCAGTAGTATTGGGGACACCCTCTCCTACGAGCAGTACTTC. Encoded protein: CASSIGDTLSYEQYF.